Below are 20 T cell receptor beta chains sequenced from a single sample in a study of cytomegalovirus exposure and HLA in healthy donors (dated by TCRdb to about 2017). Libraries were built with the immunoSEQ multiplex PCR assay. The multiplex PCR relied on a mix of 60 forward primers for TCR Vbeta segments and 13 reverse primers for TCR Jbeta segments. TCRdb retrieved this table from immuneACCESS and kept in-frame rearrangements only. Not all clones are present; in checked studies, unresolved V genes account for under half, and no reason is known for the remainder. Present in this sample are about 160,000 clones, roughly two thirds of which were seen just once. About 3% of the sample goes to the ten largest clones. The sample taken for sequencing was PBMCs. The origin of the receptors is a woman in her thirties or forties in good health and CMV-seropositive.

There are a few counts of this clone. The chain combines TRBV5-6 with TRBJ2-7; the D is unclear. The CDR3 is made up of 13 amino acids. Germline V lookup: CDR1 SGHDT, CDR2 YYEEEE. V lost 1 base to trimming and J lost 7 bases, with 12 bases between them. This CDR3 is CASSLSWQREQYF. CDR3 sequence (DNA): TGTGCCAGCAGCTTGAGCTGGCAGCGTGAGCAGTACTTC.

J is TRBJ2-1 and V is TRBV6-6, with 8 bases that match TRBD1. The CDR3 spans 14 residues. Germline V gene sequence: CDR1 MNHNY, CDR2 SVGAGI (reference sequence). Unmatched junction bases numbered 7, after V lost 6 bases and J lost 6 bases. In DNA form, the CDR3 reads TGTGCCAGCAGCCCTCCGACAGGGGTCAATGAGCAGTTCTTC. Protein product: CASSPPTGVNEQFF.

The CDR3 sequence is CASSLTRDRGLNYGYTF. The CDR3 DNA follows: TGTGCCAGCAGCTTAACCCGGGACAGGGGGCTAAACTATGGCTACACCTTC. The V and J genes are TRBV7-6 and TRBJ1-2; the match to TRBD1 covers 12 bases. Germline V gives CDR1 SGHVS, CDR2 FNYEAQ. The CDR3 contains 17 residues. The V gene end was trimmed by 2 bases and the J gene end by 2 bases; junction bases not matched to a gene: 6.

This chain joins TRBV5-3 and TRBJ1-2; 8 positions agree with TRBD1. TRBV5-3 has ORF status, its function being uncertain. The CDR3 runs to 15 residues. The V gene end was trimmed by 2 bases and the J gene end by 0 bases; junction bases not matched to a gene: 3. CDR3 region: CARSFPQGANYGYTF. The CDR3, as DNA: TGTGCCAGAAGCTTCCCACAGGGGGCTAACTATGGCTACACCTTC.

To note about this clone: The identical CDR3 is also encoded by other nucleotide sequences in the sample. The chain recombines TRBV5-4 with TRBJ1-2; TRBD1 is a possible D gene (6 bases). CDR1 and CDR2 from the germline V gene are SGHNT and YYREEE (reference sequence). Trimming stripped 4 bases from V and 2 bases from J, with 9 bases between. There are 13 residues in the CDR3. CDR3 loop: CASSLDRNYGYTF. CDR3 DNA: TGTGCCAGCAGCCTGGACAGAAACTATGGCTACACCTTC. The whole variable domain, filled in from reference TRBV5-4 and TRBJ1-2, reads ETGVTQSPTHLIKTRGQQVTLRCSSQSGHNTVSWYQQALGQGPQFIFQYYREEENGRGNFPPRFSGLQFPNYSSELNVNALELDDSALYLCASSLDRNYGYTFGSGTRLTVV.

The rearrangement joins TRBV18 to TRBJ1-2, with 11 bases identical to TRBD1. This CDR3 has 15 amino acids. The germline gives CDR1 KGHSH, CDR2 LQKENI. The V and J ends lost 3 bases and 9 bases, in that order; junction bases with no gene match: 9. The CDR3 loop reads CASSPEGQGECRYTF. Written as DNA, the CDR3 is TGTGCCAGCTCACCCGAGGGACAGGGGGAATGTCGCTACACCTTC.

In its sample, this clone was seen a few times. The chain employs TRBV5-6 and TRBJ2-7; no reliable D call. The CDR3 covers 12 residues. Germline V gene data show CDR1 as SGHDT and CDR2 as YYEEEE. Trimming cost V 1 base and J 3 bases, with 5 bases left between them. The CDR3 DNA sequence: TGTGCCAGCAGCTTGCCTAGCTACGAGCAGTACTTC. As protein: CASSLPSYEQYF. The full variable domain, completed using reference TRBV5-6 and TRBJ2-7, is DAGVTQSPTHLIKTRGQQVTLRCSPKSGHDTVSWYQQALGQGPQFIFQYYEEEERQRGNFPDRFSGHQFPNYSSELNVNALLLGDSALYLCASSLPSYEQYFGPGTRLTVT.

The J gene is TRBJ2-7, the V gene TRBV6-6; the D is unclear. The germline gives CDR1 MNHNY, CDR2 SVGAGI (reference sequence). The V end lost 6 bases, the J end lost 7 bases, and 10 bases lay between the germline ends. The CDR3 consists of 11 residues. CDR3 residues: CASRFAGEQYF. The CDR3, as DNA: TGTGCCAGCAGATTTGCCGGGGAGCAGTACTTC.

This clone was recorded a few times. The rearrangement links TRBV27 to TRBJ2-1; 11 bases fit TRBD2. Trimming took 4 bases from V and 4 from J; bases not matched to a gene: 12. Germline V CDR1 and CDR2: MNHEY, SMNVEV (reference sequence). The CDR3 has 18 amino acids. This CDR3 reads CASSSISWTSGSYNEQFF. The CDR3 DNA sequence: TGTGCCAGCAGTTCAATATCGTGGACTAGCGGGTCTTACAATGAGCAGTTCTTC.

This clone was recorded once. This chain uses TRBV6-1 with TRBJ1-2; 9 positions agree with TRBD1. Germline V gene data show CDR1 as MNHNS and CDR2 as SASEGT. The V gene end was trimmed by 4 bases and the J gene end by 7 bases; junction bases not matched to a gene: 13. The CDR3 extends over 16 amino acids. The CDR3: CASSATQGAQGAGYTF. The CDR3 DNA reads TGTGCCAGCAGTGCCACACAGGGGGCGCAGGGGGCTGGCTACACCTTC.

This rearrangement joins TRBV27 to TRBJ1-1; D is ambiguous. This CDR3 comprises 15 residues. Germline CDR1 MNHEY, CDR2 SMNVEV (reference sequence). Trimming pared 2 bases from V and 4 bases from J, leaving 14 bases between. The CDR3 DNA reads as TGTGCCAGCAGTTTAAGTCGGGGTTTGGGCACTGAAGCTTTCTTT. This gives the protein CASSLSRGLGTEAFF.

The rearrangement uses TRBV7-2 and TRBJ2-1, with 8 bases fitting TRBD1. V lost 5 bases and J lost 10; bases outside the gene matches: 10. The CDR3 has 14 residues. Germline CDR1 SGHTA, CDR2 FQGNSA. The CDR3 protein is CASSPSQGAWEQFF. Here the CDR3 DNA reads TGTGCCAGCAGCCCGAGCCAGGGGGCATGGGAGCAGTTCTTC. Looking up the rest from reference TRBV7-2 and TRBJ2-1 gives the full variable domain: GAGVSQSPSNKVTEKGKDVELRCDPISGHTALYWYRQSLGQGLEFLIYFQGNSAPDKSGLPSDRFSAERTGGSVSTLTIQRTQQEDSAVYLCASSPSQGAWEQFFGPGTRLTVL.

The chain is built from TRBV6-1 and TRBJ2-3; D unresolved. Germline V gene sequence: CDR1 MNHNS, CDR2 SASEGT. CDR3 size: 14 residues. Trimming took 2 bases from V and 6 from J, leaving 12 bases between them. CDR3 sequence: CASSESLFWDTQYF. The CDR3, as DNA: TGTGCCAGCAGTGAATCCCTATTTTGGGATACGCAGTATTTT.

The genes are TRBV9 and TRBJ2-2; tentative D call: TRBD1 (6 bases). This CDR3 comprises 15 residues. V lost 3 bases, J lost 0 bases, and 9 bases lay in between. Germline V lookup: CDR1 SGDLS, CDR2 YYNGEE. CDR3 DNA: TGTGCCAGCAGCGCGGGACATTCGAACACCGGGGAGCTGTTTTTT. Translated: CASSAGHSNTGELFF.

This clone has just a few counts. The rearrangement links TRBV11-2 to TRBJ2-5; D is possibly TRBD1 (5 bases). V dropped 0 bases and J dropped 1 base, with 9 bases sitting between them. Germline lookup yields CDR1 SGHAT and CDR2 FQNNGV. The CDR3 totals 15 residues. This chain's CDR3 is CASSLDKGPQETQYF. CDR3 sequence (DNA): TGTGCCAGCAGCTTAGATAAGGGGCCCCAAGAGACCCAGTACTTC. The full variable domain, with the rest looked up from reference TRBV11-2 and TRBJ2-5, is EAGVAQSPRYKIIEKRQSVAFWCNPISGHATLYWYQQILGQGPKLLIQFQNNGVVDDSQLPKDRFSAERLKGVDSTLKIQPAKLEDSAVYLCASSLDKGPQETQYFGPGTRLLVL.

The DNA for the CDR3 is TGTGCCAGCAGATTTGGACAGCCGGCCTATGGCTACACCTTC. Amino acids: CASRFGQPAYGYTF. This chain uses TRBV6-5 with TRBJ1-2; D might be TRBD1 (6 bases). Germline assignment: CDR1 MNHEY and CDR2 SVGAGI. V lost 6 bases and J lost 4, with 15 bases in between. This CDR3 spans 14 amino acids.

V usage is TRBV7-9 and J usage is TRBJ1-4; tentatively, D is TRBD1 (5 bases). This CDR3 is 14 amino acids long. Trimming removed 5 bases at V and 0 bases at J, with 7 bases between. Per germline, CDR1 SEHNR and CDR2 FQNEAQ (reference sequence). The DNA for the CDR3 is TGTGCCAGCAGCCAAGGGGCAACTAATGAAAAACTGTTTTTT. It encodes CASSQGATNEKLFF.

The V call is TRBV11-2, the J call TRBJ2-5; 11 bases fit TRBD2. The J call is uncertain, as TRBJ2-7 better fits the DNA end. This CDR3 contains 17 residues. Germline V gene data show CDR1 as SGHAT and CDR2 as FQNNGV. The CDR3, as DNA: TGTGCCAGCAGCTTCAGGGGGGGTCTAGCGGGAGGTAACGAGCAGTACTTC. Translation gives CASSFRGGLAGGNEQYF.

J is TRBJ1-2 and V is TRBV5-6, with 7 bases lining up with TRBD1. The CDR3 spans 15 residues. Germline CDR1 SGHDT, CDR2 YYEEEE. The trim removed 1 base at V and 4 bases at J, leaving 7 bases unmatched. CDR3 region: CASSLWQGEGYGYTF. CDR3 DNA: TGTGCCAGCAGCTTGTGGCAGGGGGAAGGCTATGGCTACACCTTC. The whole variable domain, remainder taken from reference TRBV5-6 and TRBJ1-2, is DAGVTQSPTHLIKTRGQQVTLRCSPKSGHDTVSWYQQALGQGPQFIFQYYEEEERQRGNFPDRFSGHQFPNYSSELNVNALLLGDSALYLCASSLWQGEGYGYTFGSGTRLTVV.

The chain links TRBV27 to TRBJ1-2; D perhaps matches TRBD1 (5 bases). Germline V lookup: CDR1 MNHEY, CDR2 SMNVEV (reference sequence). The CDR3 consists of 13 residues. V was trimmed by 2 bases and J by 8 bases, leaving 12 bases between them. CDR3: CASSLQGSLGYTF. DNA of the CDR3: TGTGCCAGCAGTTTACAGGGCTCGCTCGGCTACACCTTC.